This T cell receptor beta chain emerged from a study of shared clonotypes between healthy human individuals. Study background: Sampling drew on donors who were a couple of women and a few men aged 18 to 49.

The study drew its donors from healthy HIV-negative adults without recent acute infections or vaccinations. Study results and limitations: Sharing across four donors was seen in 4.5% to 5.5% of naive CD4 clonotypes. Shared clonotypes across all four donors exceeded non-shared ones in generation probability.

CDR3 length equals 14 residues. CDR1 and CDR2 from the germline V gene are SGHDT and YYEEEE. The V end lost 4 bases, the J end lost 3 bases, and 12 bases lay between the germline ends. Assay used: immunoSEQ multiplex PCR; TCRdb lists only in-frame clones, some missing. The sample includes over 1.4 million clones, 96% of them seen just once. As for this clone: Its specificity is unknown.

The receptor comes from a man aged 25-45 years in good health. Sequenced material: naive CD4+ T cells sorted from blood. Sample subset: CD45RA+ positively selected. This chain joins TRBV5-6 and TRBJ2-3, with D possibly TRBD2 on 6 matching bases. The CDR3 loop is CASSAGGVTDTQYF. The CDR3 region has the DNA TGTGCCAGCAGCGCCGGGGGTGTAACAGATACGCAGTATTTT.